The table lists the clone carrying this T cell receptor beta chain with many counts. This CDR3 has 18 residues. CDR1 and CDR2 (germline): LNHDA, SQIVND (reference sequence). Trimming shortened V by 3 bases and J by 6 bases, and 24 bases separated the two germline ends. TCR beta CDR3 regions were amplified from RNA. HTBI primers were employed in a first-round RT-PCR of the TCR CDR3. MiXCR, applied by TCRdb to the multiplex PCR reads, yields one record per CDR3 protein. This sample has around 290,000 distinct CDR3 sequences, with roughly 13% found just once. The sample comes from a study of T cells in Graves' hyperthyroidism and ophthalmopathy. Not enrolled were patients with uncontrolled infection, other autoimmune disease, pregnancy or lactation.

The TCR originated in a woman in her forties with Graves' hyperthyroidism. J is TRBJ1-5 and V is TRBV19; tentative D call: TRBD1 (5 bases). Input material: blood. The CDR3 here is CASSILRVLREGGQPQHF. The DNA for the CDR3 is TGTGCCAGTAGTATTTTAAGGGTGCTCAGGGAGGGCGGTCAGCCCCAGCATTTT.